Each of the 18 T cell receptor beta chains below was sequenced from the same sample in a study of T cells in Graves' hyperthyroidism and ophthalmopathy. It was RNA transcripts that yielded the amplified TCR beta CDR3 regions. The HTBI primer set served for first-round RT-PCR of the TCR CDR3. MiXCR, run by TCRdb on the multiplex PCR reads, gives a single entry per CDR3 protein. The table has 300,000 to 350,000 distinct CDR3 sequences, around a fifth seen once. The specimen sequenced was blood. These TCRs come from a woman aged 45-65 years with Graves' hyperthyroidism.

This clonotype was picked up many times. The CDR3 loop is CATSEWTGNTGELFF. CDR3 DNA sequence: TGTGCCACCAGTGAGTGGACAGGGAACACCGGGGAGCTGTTTTTT. The rearrangement uses TRBV24-1 and TRBJ2-2; 7 nucleotides line up with TRBD1. The CDR3 totals 15 residues. After removal of 4 bases from V and 1 base from J, the junction contained 2 bases not matched to a gene. Germline assignment: CDR1 KGHDR and CDR2 SFDVKD.

The CDR3 protein is CASSEITGLQETQYF. CDR3 nucleotides: TGTGCCAGCAGTGAGATAACAGGCCTACAAGAGACCCAGTACTTC. The chain links TRBV6-1 to TRBJ2-5, with D perhaps matching TRBD1 (5 bases). CDR1 is MNHNS, CDR2 SASEGT, per germline. Trimming took 3 bases from V and 2 from J, leaving 13 bases between them. This CDR3 is 15 amino acids long.

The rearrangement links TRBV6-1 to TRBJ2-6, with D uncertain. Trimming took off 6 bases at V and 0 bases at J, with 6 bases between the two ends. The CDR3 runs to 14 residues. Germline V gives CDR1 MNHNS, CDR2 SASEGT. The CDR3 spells CASSAVSGANVLTF. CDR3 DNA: TGTGCCAGCAGCGCAGTCTCTGGGGCCAACGTCCTGACTTTC.

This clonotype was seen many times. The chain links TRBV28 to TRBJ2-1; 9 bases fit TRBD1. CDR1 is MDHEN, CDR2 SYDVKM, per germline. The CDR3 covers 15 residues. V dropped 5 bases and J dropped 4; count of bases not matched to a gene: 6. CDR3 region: CASSTGTGYYNEQFF. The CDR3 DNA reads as TGTGCCAGCAGTACCGGGACAGGGTATTACAATGAGCAGTTCTTC.

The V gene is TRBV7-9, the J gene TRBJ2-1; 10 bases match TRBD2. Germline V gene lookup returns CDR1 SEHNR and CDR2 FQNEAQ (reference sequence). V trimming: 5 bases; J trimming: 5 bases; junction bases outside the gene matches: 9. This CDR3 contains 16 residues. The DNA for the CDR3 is TGTGCCAGCAGCGTCCTAGCGGGAGCGTACCACAATGAGCAGTTCTTC. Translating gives CASSVLAGAYHNEQFF.

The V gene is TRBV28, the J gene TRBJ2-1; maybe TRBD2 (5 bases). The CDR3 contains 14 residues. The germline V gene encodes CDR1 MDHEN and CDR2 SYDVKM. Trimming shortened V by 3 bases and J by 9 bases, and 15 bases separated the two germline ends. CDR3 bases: TGTGCCAGCAGTTTTGAGGGTCTACCGCGTGAGCAGTTCTTC. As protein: CASSFEGLPREQFF.

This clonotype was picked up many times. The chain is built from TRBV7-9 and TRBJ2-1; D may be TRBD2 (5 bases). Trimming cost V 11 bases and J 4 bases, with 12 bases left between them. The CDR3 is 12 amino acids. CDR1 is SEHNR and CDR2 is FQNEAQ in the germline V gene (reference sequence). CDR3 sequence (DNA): TGTGCCGGCCTCCGGGGTTACAATGAGCAGTTCTTC. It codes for CAGLRGYNEQFF.

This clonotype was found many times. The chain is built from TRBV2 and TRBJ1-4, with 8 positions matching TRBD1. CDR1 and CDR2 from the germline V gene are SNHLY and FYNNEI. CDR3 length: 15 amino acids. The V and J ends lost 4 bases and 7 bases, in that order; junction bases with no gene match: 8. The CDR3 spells CASSVGQGKSEKLFF. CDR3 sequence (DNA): TGTGCCAGCAGTGTTGGACAGGGCAAGAGTGAAAAACTGTTTTTT.

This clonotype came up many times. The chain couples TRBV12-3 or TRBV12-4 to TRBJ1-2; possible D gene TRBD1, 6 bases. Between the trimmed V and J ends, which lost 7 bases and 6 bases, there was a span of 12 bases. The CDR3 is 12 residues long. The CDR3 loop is CASTGGVHGYTF. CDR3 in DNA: TGTGCCAGCACCGGGGGCGTCCATGGCTACACCTTC.

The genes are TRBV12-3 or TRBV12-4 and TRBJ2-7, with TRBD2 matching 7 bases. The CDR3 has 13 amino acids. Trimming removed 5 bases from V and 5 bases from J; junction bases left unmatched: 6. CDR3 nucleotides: TGTGCCAGCAGTGGGGGAGGGCCCCACGAGCAGTACTTC. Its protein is CASSGGGPHEQYF.

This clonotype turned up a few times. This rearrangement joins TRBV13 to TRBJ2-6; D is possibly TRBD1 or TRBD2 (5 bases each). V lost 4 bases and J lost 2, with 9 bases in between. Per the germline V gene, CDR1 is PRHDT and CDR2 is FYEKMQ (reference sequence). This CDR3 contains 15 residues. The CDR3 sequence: CASSSQGPGANVLTF. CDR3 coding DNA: TGTGCCAGCAGCTCGCAGGGACCTGGGGCCAACGTCCTGACTTTC.

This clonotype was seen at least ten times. Here the CDR3 reads CASSFSGRGQGEQYF. CDR3 coding DNA: TGTGCCAGCAGTTTTTCAGGCAGGGGGCAGGGGGAGCAGTACTTC. The chain carries TRBV12-3 or TRBV12-4 and TRBJ2-7; 8 positions agree with TRBD1. The CDR3 has 15 residues. The V and J ends lost 3 bases and 7 bases, in that order; junction bases with no gene match: 11.

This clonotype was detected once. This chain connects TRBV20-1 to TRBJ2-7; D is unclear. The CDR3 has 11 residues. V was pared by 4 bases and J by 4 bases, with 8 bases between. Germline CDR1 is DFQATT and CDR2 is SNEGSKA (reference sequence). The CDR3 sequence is CSATIAYEQYF. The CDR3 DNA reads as TGCAGTGCTACGATTGCGTACGAGCAGTACTTC.

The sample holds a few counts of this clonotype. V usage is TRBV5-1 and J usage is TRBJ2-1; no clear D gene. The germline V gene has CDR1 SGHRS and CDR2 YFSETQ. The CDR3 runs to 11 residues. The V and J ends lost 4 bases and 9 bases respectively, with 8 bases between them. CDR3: CASSLEREQFF. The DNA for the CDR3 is TGCGCCAGCAGCCTAGAACGTGAGCAGTTCTTC.

The CDR3 here is CSAARDNQHF. DNA for the CDR3: TGCAGTGCTGCCCGGGACAACCAGCATTTT. The chain couples TRBV20-1 to TRBJ1-5, with D possibly TRBD1 on 6 matching bases. The V end lost 5 bases, the J end lost 12 bases, and 11 bases lay between the germline ends. This CDR3 region has 10 residues. Germline V gene lookup returns CDR1 DFQATT and CDR2 SNEGSKA (reference sequence).

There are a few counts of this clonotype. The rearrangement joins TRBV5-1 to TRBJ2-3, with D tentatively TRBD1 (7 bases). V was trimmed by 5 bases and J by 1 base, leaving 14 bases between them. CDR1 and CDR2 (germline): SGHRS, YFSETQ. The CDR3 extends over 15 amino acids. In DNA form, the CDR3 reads TGCGCCAGCAGGGCCTGGAGGGGGCGCACAGATACGCAGTATTTT. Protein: CASRAWRGRTDTQYF. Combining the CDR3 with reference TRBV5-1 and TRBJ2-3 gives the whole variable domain KAGVTQTPRYLIKTRGQQVTLSCSPISGHRSVSWYQQTPGQGLQFLFEYFSETQRNKGNFPGRFSGRQFSNSRSEMNVSTLELGDSALYLCASRAWRGRTDTQYFGPGTRLTVL.

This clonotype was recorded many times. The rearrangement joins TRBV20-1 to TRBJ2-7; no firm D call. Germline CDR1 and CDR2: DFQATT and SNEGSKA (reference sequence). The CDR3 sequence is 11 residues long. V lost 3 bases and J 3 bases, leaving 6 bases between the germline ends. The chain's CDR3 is CSARTFYEQYF. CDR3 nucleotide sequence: TGCAGTGCTAGGACCTTCTACGAGCAGTACTTC.

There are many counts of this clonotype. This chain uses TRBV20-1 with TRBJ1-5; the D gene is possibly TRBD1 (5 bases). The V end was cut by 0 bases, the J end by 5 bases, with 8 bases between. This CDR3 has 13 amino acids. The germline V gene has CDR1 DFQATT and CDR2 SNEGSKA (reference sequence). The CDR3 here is CSARDRVYQPQHF. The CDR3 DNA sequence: TGCAGTGCTAGAGACAGGGTTTATCAGCCCCAGCATTTT.